This TCR beta chain originates from a study of blood T cell repertoires in COVID-19. Study-wide context: Samples representing acute and convalescent COVID-19 were sourced from the United States, Italy and Spain.

Germline loops: CDR1 SEHNR, CDR2 FQNEAQ (reference sequence). This CDR3 is 16 amino acids long. The V gene end was trimmed by 1 base and the J gene end by 4 bases; junction bases not matched to a gene: 7. Original processing methods: Using reference gene primer amplification, nucleated cell counts were estimated. Sequencing was performed with immunoSEQ multiplex PCR; in TCRdb, only in-frame clones are kept and a portion is missing. The V and J calls and the clone size are those of that table, but D and trimming were determined from the DNA. The table shows about 160,000 clones, with roughly 80% occurring only once.

The chain recombines TRBV7-9 with TRBJ2-7, with 10 bases matching TRBD2. What was sequenced was peripheral blood. The sequence was obtained from a man in his 70s with acute or convalescent COVID-19. In nucleotides, the CDR3 is TGTGCCAGCAGCTTAGGACTAGCGGGTGCTTTTTACGAGCAGTACTTC. This gives the protein CASSLGLAGAFYEQYF.